The rows below give T cell receptor beta chains drawn from one sample of a study of shared clonotypes between healthy human individuals. Repertoires were generated with immunoSEQ multiplex PCR, while TCRdb's copy carries only in-frame clones and drops some. The profile shows 2 million to 2.5 million clones, more than 80% of them singletons. Material for sequencing was naive CD4+ T cells from PBMCs. The receptor set was obtained from a man aged 18 to 35 in good health. Some clones in this sample may be carry-over from other donors' samples. The conserved cysteine and the conserved F or W are not part of the CDR3 here.

TRBJ1-5	TRBV7-8	ASSPRQAAFNQPQH
TRBJ1-4	TRBV7-7	ASRATGALSEKLF
TRBJ2-2	TRBV19	ASSINRAPNTGELF
TRBJ1-1	TRBV4-2	ASSLHLRQDEAF
TRBJ2-3	TRBV7-2	ASSFRTSGRTDTQY
TRBJ2-4	TRBV7-3	ASSLTGGKDIQY
TRBJ1-1	TRBV30	ACRPRRNTEAF
TRBJ2-7	TRBV7-2	ASSLALGTSQRLSSYEQY
TRBJ1-1	TRBV6-1	ASTPTGQTEAF
TRBJ1-4	TRBV2	ASSVRSGNEKLF
TRBJ1-1	TRBV7-2	ASSLDGAPRTEAF
TRBJ1-1	TRBV28	ASSLATGYTEAF
TRBJ1-5	TRBV2	ASSEVYRNQPQH
TRBJ2-7	TRBV19	AKSVPPYEQY
TRBJ2-5	TRBV7-2	ASSFSQQETQY
TRBJ1-4	TRBV14	ASSQRTGGSEKLF
TRBJ2-3	TRBV19	ASSTRGQASTDTQY
TRBJ2-7	TRBV7-2	ASIWREGSYEQY
TRBJ1-1	TRBV5-4	ASSRYRDRLMNTEAF
TRBJ2-1	TRBV28	ASSSRWTLPYNEQF
TRBJ2-3	TRBV18	ASSPNRADTQY
TRBJ2-5	TRBV21-1	ASSKAYTSGGFEY
TRBJ2-2	TRBV5-1	ASSNIAGENTGELF
TRBJ2-1	TRBV5-1	ASSPRDDHSYNEQF
TRBJ2-7	TRBV2	ASSPQGRVRYEQY
TRBJ2-3	TRBV28	ASSGSPTDTQY
TRBJ1-5	TRBV6-1	ASSEKTAYSNQPQH
TRBJ2-7	TRBV18	ASSPLAGGTYEQY
TRBJ2-6	TRBV10-3	AIRGPESGANVLT
TRBJ2-2	TRBV2	ASRRDISNTGELF
TRBJ1-1	TRBV20-1	SANRGEQAF
TRBJ2-7	TRBV28	ASNPAGTSYEQY
TRBJ1-5	TRBV6-6	ASRQDSNQPQH
TRBJ2-7	TRBV19	ASSIGGSGSYEQY
TRBJ2-1	TRBV25-1	ASSGSRDYANEQF
TRBJ2-7	TRBV5-1	ASRTSRTYEQY
TRBJ1-1	TRBV7-9	ASSLLGSVGEAF
TRBJ2-1	TRBV5-1	ASSPGGGSSYNEQF
TRBJ2-5	TRBV5-1	ASSPLPGLETQY
TRBJ1-5	TRBV28	ASSSWQGNQPQH
TRBJ2-4	TRBV19	ASRRSMVENIQY
TRBJ2-7	TRBV4-1	ASSQATVHSYEQY
TRBJ2-7	TRBV6-6	ASSWAGGIYEQY
TRBJ1-1	TRBV29-1	SVIGRAEAF
TRBJ1-1	TRBV6-6	ASSFDPGAEAF
TRBJ2-3	TRBV7-3	ASSLTGLAVTDTQY
TRBJ2-1	TRBV2	ATLGGASYEREGRHEQF
TRBJ2-3	TRBV29-1	SVASSRQPFSDTQY
TRBJ2-7	TRBV28	ATQSGEPRWEQY
TRBJ2-5	TRBV27	ASSSGLAEPPETQY
TRBJ1-4	TRBV30	AWSGRPNEKLF
TRBJ1-5	TRBV5-8	ASRERFSNQPQH